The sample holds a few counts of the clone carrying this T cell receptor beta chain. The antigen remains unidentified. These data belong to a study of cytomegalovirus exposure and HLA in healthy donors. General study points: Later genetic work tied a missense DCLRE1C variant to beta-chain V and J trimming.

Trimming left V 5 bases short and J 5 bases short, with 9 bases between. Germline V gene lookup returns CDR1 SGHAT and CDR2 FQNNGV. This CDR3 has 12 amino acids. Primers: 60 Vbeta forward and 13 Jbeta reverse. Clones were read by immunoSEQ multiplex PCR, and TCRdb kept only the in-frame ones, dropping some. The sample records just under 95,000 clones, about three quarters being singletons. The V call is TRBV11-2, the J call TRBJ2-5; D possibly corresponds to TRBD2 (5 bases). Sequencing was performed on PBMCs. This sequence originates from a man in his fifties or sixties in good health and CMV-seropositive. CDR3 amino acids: CASSPQRETQYF. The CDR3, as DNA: TGTGCCAGCAGCCCCCAGCGGGAGACCCAGTACTTC.